This T cell receptor beta chain was retrieved from a study of neoadjuvant anti-PD-1 for oral cavity cancer. Regarding the study as a whole: Post-nivolumab, blood T cell clonality was significantly elevated in non-responders.

As to this clone: Its antigen is undetermined.

Produced via immunoSEQ multiplex PCR; TCRdb's table is partial and in-frame only. Seen here are tens of thousands of clones, around 88% observed once, and the top ten hold less than 4%. The CDR3 has 13 amino acids. Trimming stripped 8 bases from V and 1 base from J, with 14 bases between. Germline CDR1 reads SQVTM; CDR2 reads ANQGSEA. The TCR comes from a person between 40 and 79 years old with oral cavity squamous cell carcinoma. V is TRBV29-1 and J is TRBJ2-5; D uncertain. Material: PBMCs, obtained before nivolumab (anti-PD-1) treatment. CDR3 nucleotides: TGCAGCCATCGTAATGGGCTCCAAGAGACCCAGTACTTC. It is translated as CSHRNGLQETQYF.